The 5 T cell receptor beta chains given below trace back to one sample, sequenced in a study of T-cell reconstitution after alpha-beta-depleted transplantation in children. Unique molecular identifiers were incorporated during preparation of the TCRbeta library. TCRdb re-derived calls from the PCR reads in MiXCR, one entry per CDR3 protein. The repertoire holds about 870,000 distinct CDR3 sequences, with 15% to 20% as singletons. This specimen was PBMCs, mostly from graft donor cells, taken 360 days after TCRalphabeta/CD19-depleted stem cell transplant. The receptors come from a male patient aged 10-17 years who had a stem cell transplant for acute lymphoblastic leukemia, so the T cells may come from the graft donor.

This chain connects TRBV10-3 to TRBJ2-1, with D tentatively TRBD2 (5 bases). V lost 9 bases to trimming and J lost 5 bases, with 11 bases between them. The V gene's germline CDR1 is ENHRY and CDR2 SYGVKD. This CDR3 has 12 residues. The chain's CDR3 is CAMRSGHNEQFF. CDR3 DNA sequence: TGTGCCATGAGAAGCGGACACAATGAGCAGTTCTTC.

In this sample, this clonotype turned up a few times. The chain uses TRBV18 and TRBJ2-3; D unresolved. The germline CDR1 and CDR2 sequences are KGHSH and LQKENI. The CDR3 is made up of 15 amino acids. With 2 bases removed from V and 0 bases from J, the gap between germline ends came to 9 bases. The CDR3 spells CASSPGQTSTDTQYF. CDR3 sequence (DNA): TGTGCCAGCTCACCAGGGCAGACTAGCACAGATACGCAGTATTTT.

This chain uses TRBV20-1 with TRBJ1-2; 8 nucleotides match TRBD1. There are 12 residues in the CDR3. CDR1 is DFQATT and CDR2 is SNEGSKA in the germline V gene (reference sequence). The V segment lost 4 bases and the J segment 5 bases; nucleotides outside the gene matches: 3. The CDR3 here is CSANDRGYGYTF. The CDR3 DNA sequence: TGCAGTGCTAATGACAGGGGTTATGGCTACACCTTC.

This clonotype appeared a few times. The chain has TRBV9 and TRBJ2-1; TRBD2 agrees at 11 bases. From germline, CDR1 is SGDLS and CDR2 YYNGEE. The CDR3 is 15 residues long. The V segment lost 0 bases and the J segment 9 bases; nucleotides outside the gene matches: 5. The CDR3 DNA reads TGTGCCAGCAGCGTAGACACTAGCGGGAGAATTGAGCAGTTCTTC. It is translated as CASSVDTSGRIEQFF.

This clonotype was detected only a few times. This chain uses TRBV6-5 with TRBJ2-7; D remains ambiguous. The CDR3 loop spans 13 amino acids. Germline V gene lookup returns CDR1 MNHEY and CDR2 SVGAGI. V shed 8 bases and J shed 5 bases, with 16 bases lying between them. CDR3 DNA: TGTGCCAGCCGTTGGACGGTGGCGCACGAGCAGTACTTC. Residues: CASRWTVAHEQYF.